The TCR beta chain described here comes from a study of read filtering for tumor transcriptome and immune sequencing. Study-wide background: Revised staging placed 8 patients in R-ISS I, 15 to 20 in II, about seven in III.

There are many counts of this clonotype. This library used approximately 0.4 ug RNA and molecular barcoded adaptors spanning alpha/delta and beta/gamma chains. One entry per CDR3 protein results from TCRdb running MiXCR on the reads. In the table there are roughly 59,000 distinct CDR3 sequences, around a fifth of which are singletons. Sequences were obtained from a population of CD138-negative cells sorted from bone marrow. The receptor was derived from a donor at least 40 years old with multiple myeloma.

CDR3 sequence: CASSSARTSGIRNEQFF. The CDR3 bases are TGTGCCAGCTCATCTGCAAGGACTAGCGGGATAAGGAATGAGCAGTTCTTC. The rearrangement joins TRBV18 to TRBJ2-1, with TRBD2 identical over 12 bases. The CDR3 is made up of 17 amino acids. Germline loops: CDR1 KGHSH, CDR2 LQKENI. Trimming took 5 bases from V and 7 from J; bases not matched to a gene: 12.